These T cell receptor beta chains were read from a single sample in a study of blood T cell repertoires in COVID-19. Some clones are missing from TCRdb's copy, which holds only in-frame ones; the method was immunoSEQ multiplex PCR. The table has 200,000 to 300,000 clones, approximately 86% seen once. The material sequenced was peripheral blood. Source of these receptors: a young man with active or convalescent COVID-19. The CDR3 runs from the conserved cysteine through the conserved F or W.

V gene,J gene,CDR3 protein
TRBV30,TRBJ2-1,CAWSGLAGLSYNEQFF
TRBV11-2,TRBJ2-6,CASSGDRTGANVLTF
TRBV9,TRBJ1-2,CASSVEGGIYTF
TRBV9,TRBJ2-7,CASSVGMESEQYF
TRBV5-6,TRBJ2-7,CASSLRVQGSSSYEQYF
TRBV4-1,TRBJ1-1,CASSQLERGDTEAFF
TRBV6-5,TRBJ1-2,CASSYSSGGQGSGYTF
TRBV5-5,TRBJ2-7,CASSDGRGEQYF
TRBV7-6,TRBJ2-7,CASSPMTGGQGVYEQYF
TRBV4-1,TRBJ2-3,CASSQVWRDTQYF
TRBV7-9,TRBJ1-1,CASSLGFSGVETEAFF
TRBV7-2,TRBJ1-5,CASSLRGQPNQPQHF
TRBV10-2,TRBJ1-5,CASSEISSNNQPQHF
TRBV7-6,TRBJ2-7,CASSLKGQTEQYF
TRBV29-1,TRBJ1-2,CSVGGGDYGYTF
TRBV23-1,TRBJ1-5,CASTQLGGRGSNQPQHF
TRBV6-7,TRBJ2-7,CASSYQPGQGRTYEQYF
TRBV27,TRBJ1-3,CASSLTDNPGNTIYF
TRBV6-2/TRBV6-3,TRBJ2-7,CASSYSGLAVSYEQYF
TRBV6-5,TRBJ1-1,CASGRVNTEAFF
TRBV19,TRBJ2-3,CASSIALTDTQYF
TRBV18,TRBJ1-2,CASSPTTSGTGSYGYTF
TRBV11-3,TRBJ2-7,CASSLQGRYEQYF
TRBV12-3/TRBV12-4,TRBJ2-3,CASRYSDRDTQYF
TRBV6-6,TRBJ2-7,CATGTSGGGYEQYF
TRBV19,TRBJ2-7,CASSTPGQGDEQYF
TRBV6-5,TRBJ1-5,CASSSLTGASQPQHF
TRBV10-1,TRBJ1-6,CASIFSTSRQNSPLHF
TRBV5-5,TRBJ2-3,CASSWGTGTTDTQYF
TRBV19,TRBJ1-1,CASSIGGTGMAEAFF
TRBV10-3,TRBJ2-3,CAISPRSGGYTQYF
TRBV6-5,TRBJ1-1,CASSSRQGAGTEAFF
TRBV6-5,TRBJ2-7,CASSYLGQGSYEQYF
TRBV19,TRBJ1-2,CASRNRGTNYGYTF
TRBV6-5,TRBJ2-7,CASIQVLGEQYF
TRBV6-5,TRBJ2-1,CASVLLLDNEQFF
TRBV9,TRBJ1-5,CASSVVPTNSNQPQHF
TRBV27,TRBJ2-7,CASSSGNEQYF
TRBV5-8,TRBJ1-2,CASSSRDRQNGYTF
TRBV5-1,TRBJ2-7,CASSRTDIPSEQYF
TRBV27,TRBJ2-5,CASSLGSVQETQYF
TRBV27,TRBJ2-1,CASRGTSGVGEQFF
TRBV19,TRBJ1-6,CASRSTGGLSPLHF
TRBV7-8,TRBJ2-5,CASSLSGGIQETQYF
TRBV7-9,TRBJ2-3,CASSFLRGTGTDTQYF
TRBV5-4,TRBJ2-3,CASSLSAGGSDTQYF
TRBV11-2,TRBJ2-5,CASSTHRDQETQYF
TRBV9,TRBJ2-1,CASSRPDGVNEQFF
TRBV29-1,TRBJ2-5,CSAHENQETQYF
TRBV29-1,TRBJ1-4,CSGRDRDNEKLFF